One and the same sample provided the 10 T cell receptor beta chains below, sequenced in a study of blood T cell repertoires in COVID-19. Only in-frame clones appear in the TCRdb table, and some are missing; sequencing was by immunoSEQ multiplex PCR. The table shows 150,000 to 200,000 clones, with roughly 80% occurring only once. The sample taken for sequencing was peripheral blood. The receptors shown here come from a woman older than 75 with acute or convalescent COVID-19.

The genes are TRBV28 and TRBJ2-5, with 10 bases matching TRBD1. CDR1 MDHEN and CDR2 SYDVKM come from the germline V gene. V lost 6 bases and J lost 4; bases outside the gene matches: 2. This CDR3 comprises 13 residues. The CDR3 here is CASRRTGGETQYF. The CDR3 bases are TGTGCCAGCAGAAGGACAGGGGGAGAGACCCAGTACTTC.

The chain joins TRBV27 to TRBJ1-5, with D unresolved. Germline CDR1 is MNHEY and CDR2 is SMNVEV (reference sequence). Deletions cut 3 bases from V and 2 bases from J, with 8 bases between. There are 14 residues in the CDR3. The CDR3 loop is CASSFGSGNQPQHF. Written as DNA, the CDR3 is TGTGCCAGCAGTTTTGGTAGTGGCAATCAGCCCCAGCATTTT.

The V gene is TRBV5-1, the J gene TRBJ1-2; 9 bases line up with TRBD1. The V gene's germline CDR1 is SGHRS and CDR2 YFSETQ. The CDR3 contains 13 residues. V was clipped by 5 bases and J by 6 bases; unmatched bases: 5. DNA for the CDR3: TGCGCCAGCAGGCGGGACAGGGCGGATGGCTACACCTTC. Translated, it gives CASRRDRADGYTF. Full variable domain (missing parts from reference TRBV5-1 and TRBJ1-2): KAGVTQTPRYLIKTRGQQVTLSCSPISGHRSVSWYQQTPGQGLQFLFEYFSETQRNKGNFPGRFSGRQFSNSRSEMNVSTLELGDSALYLCASRRDRADGYTFGSGTRLTVV.

This clone turned up a few times. In the same sample, other DNA sequences code for this CDR3. The chain employs TRBV5-1 and TRBJ1-2, with D perhaps matching TRBD1 (6 bases). The CDR3 runs 13 residues. The germline gives CDR1 SGHRS, CDR2 YFSETQ. The ends were cut back, 0 bases at V and 3 bases at J, with 6 bases in the middle. CDR3 sequence: CASSLDRDYGYTF. The CDR3, as DNA: TGCGCCAGCAGCTTGGACAGGGACTATGGCTACACCTTC.

V and J are TRBV9 and TRBJ2-5; 9 nucleotides line up with TRBD2. The CDR3 spans 19 residues. V was clipped by 3 bases and J by 4 bases; unmatched bases: 19. In germline, CDR1 is SGDLS, CDR2 YYNGEE. The CDR3 sequence is CASSAPSGRVAGVAETQYF. DNA for the CDR3: TGTGCCAGCAGCGCCCCCTCGGGGAGGGTAGCGGGGGTGGCAGAGACCCAGTACTTC.

The rearrangement links TRBV18 to TRBJ1-3; D perhaps matches TRBD1 (6 bases). Germline V lookup: CDR1 KGHSH, CDR2 LQKENI. The V end lost 3 bases, the J end lost 6 bases, and 12 bases lay between the germline ends. The CDR3 is 14 amino acids. The CDR3 region has the DNA TGTGCCAGCTCACCCGGGGCAGGGGAAAACACCATATATTTT. Its protein product is CASSPGAGENTIYF. The full variable domain, completed using reference TRBV18 and TRBJ1-3, is NAGVMQNPRHLVRRRGQEARLRCSPMKGHSHVYWYRQLPEEGLKFMVYLQKENIIDESGMPKERFSAEFPKEGPSILRIQQVVRGDSAAYFCASSPGAGENTIYFGEGSWLTVV.

V and J are TRBV30 and TRBJ2-7; D is perhaps TRBD1 (5 bases). This CDR3 comprises 12 residues. Germline CDR1 and CDR2: GTSNPN and SVGIG (reference sequence). Trimming took off 5 bases at V and 2 bases at J, with 10 bases between the two ends. The CDR3 region has the DNA TGTGCCTGGTTGACAGAAACCTACGAGCAGTACTTC. Translation: CAWLTETYEQYF.

V gene TRBV18 combines with J gene TRBJ2-2; D not resolved. This CDR3 contains 16 residues. Trimming pared 3 bases from V and 0 bases from J, leaving 11 bases between. Germline V gives CDR1 KGHSH, CDR2 LQKENI. CDR3 sequence: CASSPLSGTNTGELFF. CDR3 nucleotides: TGTGCCAGCTCACCTCTTTCGGGTACGAACACCGGGGAGCTGTTTTTT. The whole variable domain, filled in from reference TRBV18 and TRBJ2-2, reads NAGVMQNPRHLVRRRGQEARLRCSPMKGHSHVYWYRQLPEEGLKFMVYLQKENIIDESGMPKERFSAEFPKEGPSILRIQQVVRGDSAAYFCASSPLSGTNTGELFFGEGSRLTVL.

The chain uses TRBV30 and TRBJ1-2; D is uncertain. There are 13 residues in the CDR3. Germline-derived CDR1 and CDR2 are GTSNPN and SVGIG (reference sequence). V lost 3 bases to trimming and J lost 1 base, with 9 bases between them. As DNA, the CDR3 is TGTGCCTGGAGCACACAGAGTAACTATGGCTACACCTTC. Protein product: CAWSTQSNYGYTF.

The chain recombines TRBV19 with TRBJ2-1, with D unclear. Trimming pared 5 bases from V and 0 bases from J, leaving 11 bases between. The germline V gene encodes CDR1 LNHDA and CDR2 SQIVND (reference sequence). This CDR3 spans 15 amino acids. The CDR3 here is CASSSDTFSYNEQFF. The DNA of the CDR3 is TGTGCCAGTAGTTCAGATACCTTCTCCTACAATGAGCAGTTCTTC.